Listed below are T cell receptor beta chains from one sample, sequenced in a study of cytomegalovirus exposure and HLA in healthy donors. Produced via immunoSEQ multiplex PCR; TCRdb's table is partial and in-frame only. The sample shows 200,000 or so clones, 82% of them seen only once. The sequencing input was PBMCs. The receptors stem from a woman under 30 in good health and CMV-seronegative. The CDR3 runs from the conserved cysteine through the conserved F or W. The D gene is left open where the match is weak. Clone size is given for some rows only: seen once, a few or many times, or a class if the clone is expanded.

clone size,V gene,D gene,J gene,CDR3 DNA,CDR3 protein
NA,TRBV4-2,NA,TRBJ2-7,TGTGCCAGCAGCCAAGCGGTCCCGGGAAAAAATTACGAGCAGTACTTC,CASSQAVPGKNYEQYF
once,TRBV28,NA,TRBJ1-2,TGTGCCAGCCACTCAGGCGTGTCGAGAGGCTACACCTTC,CASHSGVSRGYTF
NA,TRBV5-1,NA,TRBJ2-1,TGCGCCAGCAGTTACGTGGAGGGACCGACCTTTAATGAGCAGTTCTTC,CASSYVEGPTFNEQFF
NA,TRBV6-5,TRBD1,TRBJ2-1,TGTGCCAGCAGTACTTTACAGGGGGATGGCAATGAGCAGTTCTTC,CASSTLQGDGNEQFF
NA,TRBV11-2,TRBD2,TRBJ2-3,TGTGCCAGCAGCTCCCGGGTAGCGGGGGGACCCGATACGCAGTATTTT,CASSSRVAGGPDTQYF
NA,TRBV2,TRBD1,TRBJ1-4,TGTGCCAGCAGTACGGACAGGGCGGATGAAAAACTGTTTTTT,CASSTDRADEKLFF
NA,TRBV6-1,TRBD2,TRBJ2-1,TGTGCCAGCAGTGAAGCGAATAGCGGGGGGTGGGATGAGCAGTTCTTC,CASSEANSGGWDEQFF
NA,TRBV27,TRBD2,TRBJ2-7,TGTGCCAGCAGTACCCGCGGTAGCGGGGGTTACGAGCAGTACTTC,CASSTRGSGGYEQYF
NA,TRBV7-9,NA,TRBJ1-5,TGTTCCAGCAGCCCACCGGGGTATCTTGGCAATCAGCCCCAGCATTTT,CSSSPPGYLGNQPQHF
NA,TRBV20-1,TRBD2,TRBJ2-7,TGCAGTGGCCGGGAGGGCTACGAGCAGTACTTC,CSGREGYEQYF
NA,TRBV7-2,NA,TRBJ1-5,TGTGCCAGCAGCTTATCAGGGCAGGTACAGCAGCCCCAGCATTTT,CASSLSGQVQQPQHF
NA,TRBV9,NA,TRBJ2-7,TGTGCCAGCAGCCCCCGGCGGGCGGGACGGTACGAGCAGTACTTC,CASSPRRAGRYEQYF
NA,TRBV27,TRBD2,TRBJ2-7,TGTGCCAGCAAACTAGCGGGAGCCTTTTACGAGCAGTACTTC,CASKLAGAFYEQYF
NA,TRBV7-9,TRBD2,TRBJ2-1,TGTGCCAGCAGCTTAGGGGGGACTAGCGGGGGGGAAGCCAATGAGCAGTTCTTC,CASSLGGTSGGEANEQFF
NA,TRBV12-5,TRBD1,TRBJ2-7,TGTGCTAGTGGTTTGGCCGGGACAGGAGCCTCCTCCTACGAGCAGTACTTC,CASGLAGTGASSYEQYF
NA,TRBV7-3,NA,TRBJ2-7,TGTGCCAGCAGCTCCCGCAGGGGGGACGAGCAGTACTTC,CASSSRRGDEQYF
NA,TRBV19,TRBD1,TRBJ1-1,TGTGCCAGTAGTATCTTCGCACTACAGGGGGCGCGGGGCACTGAAGCTTTCTTT,CASSIFALQGARGTEAFF
NA,TRBV6-1,TRBD1,TRBJ1-2,TGTGCCAGCGGGGACAGGGATGACTATGGCTACACCTTC,CASGDRDDYGYTF
NA,TRBV5-1,TRBD1,TRBJ2-1,TGCGCCAGCAGCTTGGTGGGACAGCAGACCGTTGATGAGCAGTTCTTC,CASSLVGQQTVDEQFF
NA,TRBV4-1,NA,TRBJ2-7,TGCGCCAGCAGCCAAGCCGACGGGGAGCAGTACTTC,CASSQADGEQYF
NA,TRBV29-1,NA,TRBJ2-7,TGCAGCGTTGGGGGGAGGTTAGCAAGAACCGAGCAGTACTTC,CSVGGRLARTEQYF
NA,TRBV7-2,TRBD2,TRBJ2-1,TGTGCCAGCAGTTGGACTAGCGGGAGGCTCAATGAGCAGTTCTTC,CASSWTSGRLNEQFF
NA,TRBV11-3,NA,TRBJ2-1,TGTGCCAGCAGCCCTAGGAGCTCCTACAATGAGCAGTTCTTC,CASSPRSSYNEQFF
NA,TRBV6-6,TRBD1,TRBJ2-7,TGTGCCAGCAGTTACGGGGGACAGGGCAGCTACGAGCAGTACTTC,CASSYGGQGSYEQYF
NA,TRBV28,TRBD1,TRBJ2-5,TGTGCCAGCAGTTTATTTCGGGACAGACTATTAAAGCGGGAGACCCAGTACTTC,CASSLFRDRLLKRETQYF
NA,TRBV25-1,TRBD1,TRBJ1-3,TGTGCCAGCAGTGAATGGGGACAGAGGAACACCATATATTTT,CASSEWGQRNTIYF
NA,TRBV13,NA,TRBJ1-2,TGTGCCAGCAGCGAAGCGGGGAGTCGGGGCTACACCTTC,CASSEAGSRGYTF
NA,TRBV7-9,NA,TRBJ2-7,TGTGCCAGCAGCCAGGGGATCCACGAGCAGTACTTC,CASSQGIHEQYF
NA,TRBV5-4,TRBD2,TRBJ2-5,TGTGCCAGCAGCCGAAGTCGCGAAGCGGGGGTAAGGGAAGAGACCCAGTACTTC,CASSRSREAGVREETQYF
few,TRBV29-1,TRBD2,TRBJ2-3,TGCAGCGTTAACTGGGGTGCGGGAGGTACAGATACGCAGTATTTT,CSVNWGAGGTDTQYF
NA,TRBV2,TRBD1,TRBJ1-2,TGTGCCAGCAGCATGGGACAGGGGGGCGAGTTTAACTATGGCTACACCTTC,CASSMGQGGEFNYGYTF
NA,TRBV10-1,NA,TRBJ2-5,TGCGCCAGCAGTGTGGCTAGCGAGTACCAAGAGACCCAGTACTTC,CASSVASEYQETQYF
NA,TRBV19,TRBD1,TRBJ1-4,TGTGCCAGTAGTACGGTCCTACAGGGGGAAAAACTGTTTTTT,CASSTVLQGEKLFF
NA,TRBV28,NA,TRBJ2-7,TGTGCCAGCAGGGCGTCGGCGGATAACGAGCAGTACTTC,CASRASADNEQYF
few,TRBV27,NA,TRBJ1-4,TGTGCCAGCAGTTTAGGGACGGGAGGTAATGAAAAACTGTTTTTT,CASSLGTGGNEKLFF
NA,TRBV27,TRBD2,TRBJ2-7,TGTGCCAGCAGGGGACTAGCGGGAGGGCAGTACTTC,CASRGLAGGQYF
NA,TRBV19,TRBD1,TRBJ1-1,TGTGCCAGTACCGGACAGGGGATGAACACTGAAGCTTTCTTT,CASTGQGMNTEAFF
NA,TRBV29-1,TRBD1,TRBJ2-7,TGCAGCGTTCAGGGGGTCGCCTACGAGCAGTACTTC,CSVQGVAYEQYF
few,TRBV5-1,NA,TRBJ2-7,TGCGCCAGCAGCCTATTCTCCCGGGACCCCCGCACTAGGGGGTACCCCTACGAGCAGTACTTC,CASSLFSRDPRTRGYPYEQYF
NA,TRBV28,NA,TRBJ1-3,TGTGCCAGCAGTTTAGAGGGAAACACCATATATTTT,CASSLEGNTIYF
NA,TRBV5-5,NA,TRBJ1-1,TGTGCCAGCAGCAGGAGGGACTCCGGTTACACTGAAGCTTTCTTT,CASSRRDSGYTEAFF
once,TRBV18,NA,TRBJ2-5,TGTGCCAGCTCACCCCCGGGGCAAGAGACCCAGTACTTC,CASSPPGQETQYF
NA,TRBV6-6,NA,TRBJ1-1,TGTGCCAGCAGCGCCGGGGGGTTTGAAGCTTTCTTT,CASSAGGFEAFF
NA,TRBV18,TRBD1,TRBJ2-7,TGTGCCAGCTCGAGTTCCCGAACAGGGGGTTGGGACGAGCAGTACTTC,CASSSSRTGGWDEQYF